This TCR beta chain originates from a study of blood T cell repertoires in COVID-19. In germline, CDR1 is LGHDT, CDR2 YNNKEL (reference sequence). The V and J ends lost 1 base and 1 base respectively, with 19 bases between them. The CDR3 is 18 residues long. The method was immunoSEQ multiplex PCR; TCRdb's version includes in-frame clones alone and lacks a portion of them. In the table there are around 26,000 clones, approximately 75% of which are singletons. The V gene is TRBV3-1 (or the pseudogene TRBV3-2), the J gene TRBJ1-1; TRBD1 might be the D (6 bases). This TCR derives from a woman in her sixties or seventies with COVID-19, enrolled during active disease. Material for sequencing was peripheral blood. CDR3 in amino acids: CASSQAIGQQFQNTEAFF. CDR3 nucleotide sequence: TGTGCCAGCAGCCAAGCGATTGGACAGCAATTCCAGAACACTGAAGCTTTCTTT.